These T cell receptor beta chains were read from a single sample in a study of cytomegalovirus exposure and HLA in healthy donors. Method: immunoSEQ multiplex PCR; TCRdb's copy keeps in-frame clones and lacks some. Here the sample spans 150,000 to 200,000 clones, around nine tenths being singletons. What was sequenced was PBMCs. Receptors originate from a young woman in good health and CMV-seronegative. Each CDR3 is given with its conserved first and last residue. A D gene is named only where the DNA matches it firmly. Clone size is stated in some rows and not others, as once, few, many or a class when expanded.

cdr3_length,v_call,d_call,j_call,clone_size,cdr3_aa,cdr3_nt
17,TRBV18,TRBD1,TRBJ1-2,.,CASSPRGTGIRNYGYTF,TGTGCCAGCTCACCCCGCGGGACAGGAATTCGCAACTATGGCTACACCTTC
13,TRBV19,.,TRBJ1-1,few,CASSLGQNTEAFF,TGTGCCAGTAGCTTGGGACAGAACACTGAAGCTTTCTTT
14,TRBV2,TRBD1,TRBJ1-6,once,CASMRQGARSPLHF,TGTGCCAGCATGAGACAGGGGGCAAGGTCACCCCTCCACTTT
20,TRBV6-4,TRBD1,TRBJ2-7,.,CASSDSPDGTGGDHSGEQYF,TGTGCCAGCAGTGACTCGCCTGACGGGACAGGGGGAGATCATTCGGGGGAGCAGTACTTC
14,TRBV4-1,.,TRBJ1-5,.,CASSQTYSNQPQHF,TGCGCCAGCAGCCAAACCTATAGCAATCAGCCCCAGCATTTT
11,TRBV2,.,TRBJ1-2,.,CASAANYGYTF,TGTGCCAGCGCGGCTAACTATGGCTACACCTTC
17,TRBV18,.,TRBJ2-7,once,CASSPQVAGQLRDEQYF,TGTGCCAGCTCACCACAGGTTGCAGGGCAGCTTAGGGACGAGCAGTACTTC
14,TRBV30,.,TRBJ1-1,.,CAWIFSGGSTEAFF,TGTGCCTGGATTTTCTCCGGGGGTTCCACTGAAGCTTTCTTT
14,TRBV15,.,TRBJ2-5,.,CATSRDPGWETQYF,TGTGCCACCAGCAGAGATCCGGGGTGGGAGACCCAGTACTTC
15,TRBV7-9,TRBD1,TRBJ2-3,.,CASSFTGVSTDTQYF,TGTGCCAGCAGCTTTACAGGGGTCTCCACAGATACGCAGTATTTT
15,TRBV19,TRBD1,TRBJ2-3,.,CASSPRRQGTDTQYF,TGTGCCAGTAGTCCCCGTCGACAGGGAACAGATACGCAGTATTTT
14,TRBV9,.,TRBJ1-1,.,CASSVNMNRPEAFF,TGTGCCAGCAGCGTAAATATGAACAGACCCGAAGCTTTCTTT
16,TRBV4-1,TRBD2,TRBJ2-1,.,CASSQELLAARYEQFF,TGCGCCAGCAGCCAAGAACTACTAGCGGCGAGGTATGAGCAGTTCTTC
15,TRBV18,TRBD1,TRBJ2-4,.,CASSFDREAKNIQYF,TGTGCCAGCTCATTCGACAGGGAAGCCAAAAACATTCAGTACTTC
13,TRBV18,.,TRBJ1-4,.,CASSRRLGEKLFF,TGTGCCAGCTCCCGACGACTTGGAGAAAAACTGTTTTTT
18,TRBV15,.,TRBJ2-5,.,CATSRDLPVLTLQETQYF,TGTGCCACCAGCAGAGACCTCCCGGTTTTGACTCTACAAGAGACCCAGTACTTC
16,TRBV4-2,TRBD2,TRBJ2-1,.,CASSRSGTSDYNEQFF,TGTGCCAGCAGCCGATCTGGGACTAGCGACTACAATGAGCAGTTCTTC
15,TRBV4-1,.,TRBJ1-3,.,CASSLAGASGNTIYF,TGCGCCAGCAGCCTAGCAGGGGCCTCTGGAAACACCATATATTTT
15,TRBV6-5,TRBD2,TRBJ2-1,.,CASSLAGGNYNEQFF,TGTGCCAGCAGCTTAGCGGGAGGGAATTACAATGAGCAGTTCTTC
13,TRBV19,.,TRBJ2-1,.,CASRGGSYNEQFF,TGTGCCAGTAGGGGGGGCTCCTACAATGAGCAGTTCTTC